The T cell receptor (beta chain) under discussion was sequenced for a study of response to subunit inactivated influenza vaccine. The V segment lost 5 bases and the J segment 3 bases; nucleotides outside the gene matches: 9. The CDR3 is 16 amino acids. CDR1 DFQATT and CDR2 SNEGSKA come from the germline V gene (reference sequence). This clonotype was seen at least ten times. From the RT-PCR reads, TCRdb called clonotypes with MiXCR, one entry per CDR3 protein. The profile shows around 200,000 distinct CDR3 sequences, roughly 12% of them singletons. The same specimen was also included in a second study, on T cells expressing NK-cell markers. That report adds: UMI-tagged 5'RACE template switching yielded the TCR beta cDNA. The study sequenced eight donors, seven HCMV-seropositive and one seronegative.

The clonotype comes from a man aged 50 or older who received an inactivated influenza vaccine. This specimen consisted of CD8+ T cells sorted from PBMCs, obtained 12 days after vaccination. The chain employs TRBV20-1 and TRBJ2-2; the match to TRBD1 covers 10 bases. CDR3 DNA sequence: TGCAGTGCTCGATCGCCGGACAGGGGGGACACCGGGGAGCTGTTTTTT. Protein: CSARSPDRGDTGELFF.